The 32 T cell receptor beta chains below come from one sample, sequenced in a study of human T cells and chemical hapten exposure. Time point denoted: pre-sensitization, week 0. Treatment described: therapeutic diphenylcyclopropenone sensitization with weekly scalp DPC. TCRdb reprocessed the RACE reads with MiXCR, giving one entry per CDR3 protein. This table has 250,000 to 300,000 distinct CDR3 sequences, roughly 7.7% appearing once. The sample was whole blood, taken in connection with sensitization to the hapten diphenylcyclopropenone (DPC). The receptors derive from a man younger than 35 with alopecia areata. Some clones in this sample may be carry-over from other donors' samples.

The sample holds a few counts of this clonotype. The chain combines TRBV20-1 with TRBJ2-1; D call uncertain. V shed 5 bases and J shed 0 bases, with 17 bases lying between them. CDR1 and CDR2 (germline): DFQATT, SNEGSKA (reference sequence). The CDR3 is made up of 16 amino acids. DNA for the CDR3: TGCAGTGCTGACAAGGGTCAGAAGAGCTCCTACAATGAGCAGTTCTTC. Translated: CSADKGQKSSYNEQFF.

This clonotype was picked up a small number of times. The chain uses TRBV4-3 and TRBJ2-4, with D possibly called TRBD1 or TRBD2 (5 bases each). The CDR3 consists of 15 residues. Looked up from germline, CDR1 is LGHNA and CDR2 is YSLEER. V was trimmed by 3 bases and J by 6 bases, leaving 15 bases between them. The CDR3 sequence is CASSHLPGPGNIQYF. DNA of the CDR3: TGCGCCAGCAGCCACCTCCCGGGGCCTGGAAACATTCAGTACTTC.

This clonotype turned up a few times. This chain links TRBV10-3 with TRBJ1-1, with a possible D match to TRBD1 (6 bases). V dropped 0 bases and J dropped 5 bases, with 16 bases sitting between them. Germline loops: CDR1 ENHRY, CDR2 SYGVKD. This CDR3 is 16 amino acids long. The CDR3 sequence: CAISESRQGRGTEAFF. The CDR3 nucleotides read TGTGCCATCAGTGAGTCGAGGCAGGGGAGGGGAACTGAAGCTTTCTTT.

V is TRBV4-2 and J is TRBJ2-2, with D perhaps TRBD2 (6 bases). The CDR3 extends over 16 amino acids. V lost 4 bases and J 0 bases, leaving 12 bases between the germline ends. CDR1 is LGHNA and CDR2 is YNFKEQ in the germline V gene. The CDR3 sequence is CASSLGTHTNTGELFF. CDR3 bases: TGTGCCAGCAGCCTAGGGACTCATACGAACACCGGGGAGCTGTTTTTT.

This clonotype was picked up a small number of times. The V gene is TRBV7-9, the J gene TRBJ1-1; tentatively, D is TRBD1 (6 bases). Trimming removed 3 bases at V and 4 bases at J, with 9 bases between. CDR1 and CDR2 (germline): SEHNR, FQNEAQ (reference sequence). There are 13 residues in the CDR3. CDR3 DNA: TGTGCCAGCAGCTTGGGGGCGCGCACTGAAGCTTTCTTT. Translated: CASSLGARTEAFF.

This clonotype was seen only a few times. The rearrangement links TRBV9 to TRBJ2-2, with a weak D call TRBD2 (7 bases). The CDR3 covers 16 residues. The V end lost 4 bases, the J end lost 3 bases, and 16 bases lay between the germline ends. Germline lookup yields CDR1 SGDLS and CDR2 YYNGEE. The CDR3 DNA is TGTGCCAGCAGCCCTCTGGGGGGGGCCCACACCGGGGAGCTGTTTTTT. It is translated as CASSPLGGAHTGELFF.

The chain carries TRBV5-1 and TRBJ2-3; D may be TRBD1 (5 bases). The CDR3 covers 17 residues. V was pared by 2 bases and J by 2 bases, with 18 bases between. From germline, CDR1 is SGHRS and CDR2 YFSETQ. CDR3: CASSLGAQVTVTDTQYF. The CDR3 DNA follows: TGCGCCAGCAGCTTAGGGGCACAGGTGACCGTCACAGATACGCAGTATTTT. The complete variable domain, with remaining parts taken from reference TRBV5-1 and TRBJ2-3, reads KAGVTQTPRYLIKTRGQQVTLSCSPISGHRSVSWYQQTPGQGLQFLFEYFSETQRNKGNFPGRFSGRQFSNSRSEMNVSTLELGDSALYLCASSLGAQVTVTDTQYFGPGTRLTVL.

A single count supports this clonotype. V usage is TRBV4-1 and J usage is TRBJ1-5, with D hard to call. The CDR3 loop spans 14 amino acids. Germline V gene lookup returns CDR1 MGHRA and CDR2 YSYEKL. Trimming stripped 0 bases from V and 13 bases from J, with 16 bases between. CDR3 sequence: CASSQEGLDGNQHF. The CDR3 nucleotides read TGCGCCAGCAGCCAAGAGGGTTTGGATGGTAATCAGCATTTT.

The V call is TRBV29-1, the J call TRBJ2-3; D perhaps matches TRBD1 (5 bases). CDR1 SQVTM and CDR2 ANQGSEA come from the germline V gene. The length of the CDR3 is 12 residues. V lost 6 bases, J lost 4 bases, and 11 bases lay in between. CDR3 in DNA: TGCAGCGTAAGGGGTTTCGCAGATACGCAGTATTTT. It codes for CSVRGFADTQYF.

This clonotype came up many times. The rearrangement uses TRBV20-1 and TRBJ2-7; D is uncertain. The CDR3 extends over 12 amino acids. V was cut by 6 bases and J by 3 bases, with 12 bases left in between. The germline gives CDR1 DFQATT, CDR2 SNEGSKA (reference sequence). The CDR3 loop is CSARTPYYEQYF. The DNA of the CDR3 is TGCAGTGCCCGTACACCTTACTACGAGCAGTACTTC.

This clonotype was observed a few times. The V gene is TRBV7-9, the J gene TRBJ1-2; TRBD1 matches 9 bases. The CDR3 spans 13 residues. Germline CDR1 is SEHNR and CDR2 is FQNEAQ (reference sequence). The ends lost 5 bases at V and 7 bases at J; junction bases unmatched: 5. As DNA, the CDR3 is TGTGCCAGCAGCATACAGGGGGCTCGTGGCTACACCTTC. Its protein is CASSIQGARGYTF.

This clonotype has a handful of counts. This rearrangement joins TRBV6-5 to TRBJ1-6, with TRBD1 matching over 7 bases. Trimming at V came to 6 bases and at J to 8 bases, leaving 7 bases not matched to a gene. The CDR3 contains 14 residues. CDR1 is MNHEY, CDR2 SVGAGI, per germline. This CDR3 is CASRTGMGDSPLHF. The DNA of the CDR3 is TGTGCCAGCAGGACAGGGATGGGGGATTCACCCCTCCACTTT.

A few counts support this clonotype. The chain links TRBV25-1 to TRBJ1-4; no clear D. Trimming pared 9 bases from V and 9 bases from J, leaving 20 bases between. Germline CDR1 MGHDK, CDR2 SYGVNS. This CDR3 spans 14 amino acids. CDR3 loop: CARRFPGPEQKLFF. CDR3 nucleotides: TGTGCCAGAAGGTTTCCGGGCCCAGAACAAAAACTGTTTTTT.

This clonotype has just a few counts. This chain uses TRBV7-6 with TRBJ2-5; no clear D gene. This CDR3 region has 14 residues. The V end was cut by 3 bases, the J end by 5 bases, with 13 bases between. Looked up from germline, CDR1 is SGHVS and CDR2 is FNYEAQ. The CDR3 region has the DNA TGTGCCAGCAGCTTGAGCTTATTCGGCGAGACCCAGTACTTC. It translates to CASSLSLFGETQYF. Complete variable domain (other parts from reference TRBV7-6 and TRBJ2-5): GAGVSQSPRYKVTKRGQDVALRCDPISGHVSLYWYRQALGQGPEFLTYFNYEAQQDKSGLPNDRFSAERPEGSISTLTIQRTEQRDSAMYRCASSLSLFGETQYFGPGTRLLVL.

The chain uses TRBV11-2 and TRBJ2-3, with TRBD1 as a possible D gene (8 bases). CDR1 is SGHAT, CDR2 FQNNGV, per germline. V was pared by 5 bases and J by 5 bases, with 23 bases between. The length of the CDR3 is 17 residues. CDR3 DNA: TGTGCCAGCAGCCCCCGGACAGGGACTATGAAGGGAGATACGCAGTATTTT. The encoded protein is CASSPRTGTMKGDTQYF. The complete variable domain, with remaining parts taken from reference TRBV11-2 and TRBJ2-3, reads EAGVAQSPRYKIIEKRQSVAFWCNPISGHATLYWYQQILGQGPKLLIQFQNNGVVDDSQLPKDRFSAERLKGVDSTLKIQPAKLEDSAVYLCASSPRTGTMKGDTQYFGPGTRLTVL.

This clonotype was seen more than once but under ten times. This chain links TRBV20-1 with TRBJ1-6; 7 nucleotides line up with TRBD1. After removal of 7 bases from V and 6 bases from J, the junction contained 12 bases not matched to a gene. There are 15 residues in the CDR3. Germline lookup yields CDR1 DFQATT and CDR2 SNEGSKA (reference sequence). The CDR3 spells CSVSSGQASNSPLHF. The CDR3 DNA is TGCAGTGTCAGTTCAGGACAGGCCAGTAATTCACCCCTCCACTTT.

The rearrangement links TRBV3-1 to TRBJ2-6; unclear D gene. Trimming cost V 0 bases and J 1 base, with 7 bases left between them. This CDR3 region has 16 residues. From germline, CDR1 is LGHDT and CDR2 YNNKEL (reference sequence). CDR3 nucleotides: TGTGCCAGCAGCCAAGATGCTGTTTCTGGGGCCAACGTCCTGACTTTC. This sequence encodes CASSQDAVSGANVLTF.

This clonotype was counted at least ten times. The V call is TRBV28, the J call TRBJ1-6; D perhaps matches TRBD1 (5 bases). V lost 2 bases to trimming and J lost 9 bases, with 11 bases between them. There are 14 residues in the CDR3. Germline V gene data show CDR1 as MDHEN and CDR2 as SYDVKM. CDR3 loop: CASSLGALVSPLHF. Written as DNA, the CDR3 is TGTGCCAGCAGTTTAGGGGCTTTGGTTTCACCCCTCCACTTT.

This rearrangement joins TRBV7-9 to TRBJ1-5, with D unresolved. Germline assignment: CDR1 SEHNR and CDR2 FQNEAQ (reference sequence). V dropped 6 bases and J dropped 9 bases, with 15 bases sitting between them. The CDR3 contains 13 residues. The CDR3 sequence: CASRLDRSGPQHF. DNA for the CDR3: TGTGCCAGCAGGCTGGACCGCTCTGGGCCCCAGCATTTT.

This clonotype showed up many times. V usage is TRBV12-3 or TRBV12-4 and J usage is TRBJ1-1; possibly TRBD1 for D (5 bases). V lost 3 bases and J lost 0, with 11 bases in between. The CDR3 covers 15 residues. DNA for the CDR3: TGTGCCAGCAGTTTTTTTTTGGGGGTGAACACTGAAGCTTTCTTT. Residues: CASSFFLGVNTEAFF.

Here the CDR3 DNA reads TGCAGTGCTAGGCACTCTAATCAGCCCCAGCATTTT. Translated: CSARHSNQPQHF. The rearrangement links TRBV20-1 to TRBJ1-5; D is uncertain. With 3 bases removed from V and 4 bases from J, the gap between germline ends came to 7 bases. Germline V lookup: CDR1 DFQATT, CDR2 SNEGSKA (reference sequence). The CDR3 runs to 12 residues.

This clonotype was seen a handful of times. This chain connects TRBV12-3 or TRBV12-4 to TRBJ2-1, with D tentatively TRBD1 (5 bases). V lost 6 bases, J lost 2 bases, and 20 bases lay in between. This CDR3 has 17 amino acids. The CDR3 sequence: CASRRTLRVGPYNEQFF. In DNA form, the CDR3 reads TGTGCCAGCAGGCGAACACTCAGGGTGGGGCCCTACAATGAGCAGTTCTTC.

This clonotype was seen at least ten times. This chain joins TRBV12-3 or TRBV12-4 and TRBJ1-2; 11 bases map to TRBD1. The CDR3 consists of 13 residues. V shed 6 bases, J shed 6 bases, and the junction held 3 bases outside the gene matches. The CDR3 sequence is CASRRTGGDGYTF. For the CDR3, the DNA is TGTGCCAGCAGGCGGACAGGGGGCGATGGCTACACCTTC.

This chain connects TRBV6-5 to TRBJ2-5, with D unresolved. The V end lost 7 bases, the J end lost 5 bases, and 11 bases lay between the germline ends. This CDR3 has 12 residues. Per the germline V gene, CDR1 is MNHEY and CDR2 is SVGAGI. Written as DNA, the CDR3 is TGTGCCAGCACGGACCCCGGTGAGACCCAGTACTTC. It is translated as CASTDPGETQYF.

The rearrangement joins TRBV2 to TRBJ1-1, with TRBD1 identical over 8 bases. The V and J ends lost 3 bases and 6 bases, in that order; junction bases with no gene match: 6. The germline gives CDR1 SNHLY, CDR2 FYNNEI. The CDR3 loop spans 14 amino acids. The CDR3 sequence is CASSEDRDHAEAFF. The CDR3 DNA is TGTGCCAGCAGTGAGGACAGGGATCACGCTGAAGCTTTCTTT.

The chain carries TRBV15 and TRBJ2-7; D not resolved. The CDR3 covers 16 residues. The V gene's germline CDR1 is LNHNV and CDR2 YYDKDF (reference sequence). Deletions cut 0 bases from V and 2 bases from J, with 14 bases between. CDR3 region: CATSRDLMDGPYEQYF. The CDR3 DNA follows: TGTGCCACCAGCAGAGATCTCATGGACGGACCCTACGAGCAGTACTTC.

This clonotype was seen a few times. The chain's CDR3 is CASSLARASYEQYF. The CDR3 nucleotides are TGTGCCAGCAGTTTAGCTAGGGCTTCCTACGAGCAGTACTTC. This chain connects TRBV12-3 or TRBV12-4 to TRBJ2-7; D not certain. There are 14 residues in the CDR3. The germline V and J ends were trimmed by 0 bases and 1 base, with 7 bases remaining between them.

This clonotype was counted ten times or more. The J gene is TRBJ1-1, the V gene TRBV6-2 or TRBV6-3; a possible D gene is TRBD1 (6 bases). V lost 5 bases and J lost 1, with 20 bases in between. The CDR3 consists of 17 residues. CDR1 and CDR2 from the germline V gene are MNHEY and SVGEGT. The CDR3 coding sequence is TGTGCCAGCAGTAGAACAGGGATAACGTATAGGAACACTGAAGCTTTCTTT. Amino acid sequence: CASSRTGITYRNTEAFF.

The V gene is TRBV3-1, the J gene TRBJ1-5; D is ambiguous. V was trimmed by 3 bases and J by 5 bases, leaving 14 bases between them. The CDR3 has 15 residues. Germline V gene data show CDR1 as LGHDT and CDR2 as YNNKEL (reference sequence). In nucleotides, the CDR3 is TGTGCCAGCAGCCAGGGCCTTCTGCAGGATCAGCCCCAGCATTTT. As protein: CASSQGLLQDQPQHF. Full variable domain (missing parts from reference TRBV3-1 and TRBJ1-5): DTAVSQTPKYLVTQMGNDKSIKCEQNLGHDTMYWYKQDSKKFLKIMFSYNNKELIINETVPNRFSPKSPDKAHLNLHINSLELGDSAVYFCASSQGLLQDQPQHFGDGTRLSIL.

This clonotype came up a few times. The gene calls are TRBV6-2 or TRBV6-3 and TRBJ2-7; tentatively, D is TRBD2 (7 bases). Germline CDR1 reads MNHEY; CDR2 reads SVGEGT. The CDR3 sequence is 13 residues long. The germline V and J ends were trimmed by 6 bases and 3 bases, with 12 bases remaining between them. The CDR3 nucleotides read TGTGCCAGCAGGCGGGGGCCTGACTACGAGCAGTACTTC. This sequence encodes CASRRGPDYEQYF.

This clonotype was detected only a few times. The gene calls are TRBV20-1 and TRBJ2-4, with TRBD1 matching 8 bases. The V segment lost 2 bases and the J segment 6 bases; nucleotides outside the gene matches: 12. Germline assignment: CDR1 DFQATT and CDR2 SNEGSKA (reference sequence). CDR3 length: 16 amino acids. The CDR3 nucleotides read TGCAGTGCTAGAATGATGGGACAGGTCGAGAGAAACATTCAGTACTTC. Translation: CSARMMGQVERNIQYF.

This clonotype was found a few times. The chain links TRBV20-1 to TRBJ2-1, with D unclear. With 3 bases removed from V and 1 base from J, the gap between germline ends came to 13 bases. This CDR3 is 15 amino acids long. Germline loops: CDR1 DFQATT, CDR2 SNEGSKA (reference sequence). The chain's CDR3 is CSARPPNWSYNEQFF. For the CDR3, the DNA is TGCAGTGCTAGGCCGCCCAATTGGTCCTACAATGAGCAGTTCTTC.